The 32 T cell receptor beta chains below come from one sample, sequenced in a study of T cell repertoires in cytomegalovirus infection. TCRdb fed the reads into MiXCR, producing one record per CDR3 protein. The repertoire holds some 920,000 distinct CDR3 sequences, with roughly 30% as singletons. The antigens for these receptors are not known. The sequenced sample was cultured CD8+ T cells from PBMCs, obtained from culture after CMV antigen stimulation. The receptors here all came from a human donor in good health (CMV status not recorded). Some clones in this sample may be carry-over from other donors' samples.

The genes are TRBV20-1 and TRBJ2-7, with 12 bases identical to TRBD1. This CDR3 is built from 14 residues. V dropped 2 bases and J dropped 5; count of bases not matched to a gene: 4. The germline V gene has CDR1 DFQATT and CDR2 SNEGSKA (reference sequence). This CDR3 is CSARSGTGGNEQYF. The CDR3 DNA reads as TGCAGTGCTAGATCTGGGACAGGGGGCAACGAGCAGTACTTC.

This sequence joins TRBV14 and TRBJ1-1, with 7 nucleotides matching TRBD1. This CDR3 contains 17 residues. In germline, CDR1 is SGHDN, CDR2 FVKESK. J gave up 0 bases and V 4 bases, and 11 bases lay outside the gene matches. The CDR3 reads CASSPRGGGIVNTEAFF. CDR3 bases: TGTGCCAGCAGCCCCAGGGGGGGAGGTATCGTGAACACTGAAGCTTTCTTT.

The chain links TRBV6-1 to TRBJ1-1, with no clear D. The CDR3 sequence is 11 residues long. V was clipped by 6 bases and J by 8 bases, with 10 bases between them. Germline V gene data show CDR1 as MNHNS and CDR2 as SASEGT. The CDR3 region is CASSAIWEAFF. The CDR3, as DNA: TGTGCCAGCAGCGCTATTTGGGAAGCTTTCTTT.

This chain's CDR3 is CASRRTQGTEAFF. The CDR3 DNA is TGTGCCAGCAGACGGACTCAGGGCACTGAAGCTTTCTTT. The gene calls are TRBV7-6 and TRBJ1-1; maybe TRBD1 (5 bases). Germline values: CDR1 SGHVS, CDR2 FNYEAQ. The V end was cut by 6 bases, the J end by 4 bases, with 12 bases between. The CDR3 totals 13 residues.

The gene calls are TRBV12-3 or TRBV12-4 and TRBJ1-1, with 7 positions matching TRBD1. The CDR3 contains 12 residues. With V trimmed by 6 bases and J by 8 bases, 6 bases remained unmatched. CDR3 in DNA: TGTGCCAGCAGAGGAAGACAGGGAGAAGCTTTCTTT. It specifies CASRGRQGEAFF.

CDR3 sequence: CASSYSLAKNIQYF. CDR3 DNA: TGTGCCAGCAGTTACTCGCTAGCCAAAAACATTCAGTACTTC. The V call is TRBV6-5, the J call TRBJ2-4, with D uncertain. Germline lookup yields CDR1 MNHEY and CDR2 SVGAGI. The CDR3 contains 14 residues. Between the trimmed V and J ends, which lost 0 bases and 0 bases, there was a span of 3 bases.

The chain has TRBV6-1 and TRBJ1-1; perhaps TRBD1 as D (6 bases). Looked up from germline, CDR1 is MNHNS and CDR2 is SASEGT. The CDR3 consists of 14 residues. V was trimmed by 6 bases and J by 6 bases, leaving 17 bases between them. Here the CDR3 reads CASSQTGRSSEAFF. The CDR3 DNA is TGTGCCAGCAGCCAAACAGGGAGGAGTTCTGAAGCTTTCTTT.

A few counts support this clonotype. The chain uses TRBV4-1 and TRBJ2-7, with unresolved D. The CDR3 runs 14 residues. V was trimmed by 0 bases and J by 0 bases, leaving 6 bases between them. Germline V CDR1 and CDR2: MGHRA, YSYEKL. Written as DNA, the CDR3 is TGCGCCAGCAGCCAAGAATCCCACTCCTACGAGCAGTACGTC. Amino acids: CASSQESHSYEQYV.

This clonotype was counted between two and nine times. This chain uses TRBV28 with TRBJ1-5, with D possibly being TRBD1 (5 bases). This CDR3 comprises 16 residues. V was shortened by 4 bases and J by 2 bases, with 15 bases between the two germline ends. Germline CDR1 and CDR2: MDHEN and SYDVKM. The CDR3 DNA is TGTGCCAGCAGTTGGGGGGGGTTGTCGGGCAATCAGCCCCAGCATTTT. Protein sequence: CASSWGGLSGNQPQHF.

This rearrangement joins TRBV5-5 to TRBJ1-4; no reliable D call. Germline V gene lookup returns CDR1 SGHKS and CDR2 YYEKEE (reference sequence). The CDR3 runs 16 residues. The ends were cut back, 4 bases at V and 4 bases at J, with 17 bases in the middle. The chain's CDR3 is CASSPRRGENNEKLFF. The CDR3 coding sequence is TGTGCCAGCAGCCCCCGACGGGGAGAAAATAATGAAAAACTGTTTTTT.

The chain employs TRBV6-5 and TRBJ2-5, with D hard to call. This CDR3 has 11 amino acids. CDR1 and CDR2 (germline): MNHEY, SVGAGI. The V and J ends lost 7 bases and 5 bases respectively, with 8 bases between them. CDR3 region: CASIIGETQYF. CDR3 nucleotide sequence: TGTGCCAGCATCATCGGGGAGACCCAGTACTTC.

This chain joins TRBV12-5 and TRBJ1-2; D ambiguous. Germline CDR1 reads LGHNT; CDR2 reads FRNRAP. With 4 bases removed from V and 3 bases from J, the gap between germline ends came to 15 bases. The CDR3 consists of 15 residues. This CDR3 reads CASGSALSGYYGYTF. The DNA of the CDR3 is TGTGCTAGTGGTTCGGCCCTAAGCGGGTACTATGGCTACACCTTC.

This clonotype came up many times. The chain carries TRBV7-2 and TRBJ2-1, with 9 positions matching TRBD1. CDR3 size: 15 residues. Losses at the gene ends were 5 bases for V and 5 bases for J; bases not matched to a gene: 7. Germline CDR1 SGHTA, CDR2 FQGNSA. In nucleotides, the CDR3 is TGTGCCAGCAGCCCAGGACAGGGGCGAAACAATGAGCAGTTCTTC. This translates into CASSPGQGRNNEQFF.

The genes are TRBV9 and TRBJ1-2; unclear D gene. CDR1 and CDR2 from the germline V gene are SGDLS and YYNGEE. With 5 bases removed from V and 4 bases from J, the gap between germline ends came to 12 bases. The CDR3 is made up of 13 amino acids. CDR3 in DNA: TGTGCCAGCAGGGCGGGCAGTCCCTATGGCTACACCTTC. It is translated as CASRAGSPYGYTF.

The chain employs TRBV19 and TRBJ2-7, with no clear D. V was trimmed by 3 bases and J by 3 bases, leaving 15 bases between them. The CDR3 runs 15 residues. Germline CDR1 reads LNHDA; CDR2 reads SQIVND (reference sequence). CDR3 sequence: CASSIGTPELYEQYF. CDR3 nucleotides: TGTGCCAGTAGTATCGGCACTCCCGAGCTCTACGAGCAGTACTTC.

The chain couples TRBV12-3 or TRBV12-4 to TRBJ2-3; D is uncertain. The CDR3 consists of 15 residues. V dropped 6 bases and J dropped 4 bases, with 17 bases sitting between them. The CDR3 DNA follows: TGTGCCAGCAGCTTAACACCTAGAGTCGCAGATACGCAGTATTTT. This sequence encodes CASSLTPRVADTQYF.

As concerns this clonotype: A much more abundant neighbour one base away suggests this may be a read error. The chain carries TRBV7-2 and TRBJ2-1; 11 nucleotides agree with TRBD2. The CDR3 has 15 amino acids. The V gene end was trimmed by 5 bases and the J gene end by 3 bases; junction bases not matched to a gene: 3. The V gene's germline CDR1 is SGHTA and CDR2 FQGNSA. CDR3 DNA sequence: TGTGCCAGCAGCCAACTAGCGGGGGTCTACAATGAGCAGTTCTTC. Translating it yields CASSQLAGVYNEQFF.

The chain uses TRBV6-5 and TRBJ1-2, with TRBD1 as a possible D gene (5 bases). This CDR3 comprises 15 residues. With 6 bases removed from V and 3 bases from J, the gap between germline ends came to 17 bases. The germline gives CDR1 MNHEY, CDR2 SVGAGI. The CDR3 reads CASRLGEGTYYGYTF. The CDR3 DNA is TGTGCCAGCAGACTAGGCGAGGGGACGTACTATGGCTACACCTTC.

The chain has TRBV9 and TRBJ1-1; possibly TRBD1 for D (5 bases). Germline lookup yields CDR1 SGDLS and CDR2 YYNGEE. V was cut by 0 bases and J by 4 bases, with 13 bases left in between. This CDR3 is 15 amino acids long. The CDR3 reads CASSVVRGLGTEAFF. In DNA, the CDR3 is TGTGCCAGCAGCGTAGTGAGGGGTCTCGGCACTGAAGCTTTCTTT. Full variable domain (missing parts from reference TRBV9 and TRBJ1-1): DSGVTQTPKHLITATGQRVTLRCSPRSGDLSVYWYQQSLDQGLQFLIQYYNGEERAKGNILERFSAQQFPDLHSELNLSSLELGDSALYFCASSVVRGLGTEAFFGQGTRLTVV.

The chain links TRBV19 to TRBJ2-1, with D possibly called TRBD1 or TRBD2 (5 bases each). There are 14 residues in the CDR3. Trimming removed 5 bases at V and 2 bases at J, with 10 bases between. The V gene's germline CDR1 is LNHDA and CDR2 SQIVND (reference sequence). The chain's CDR3 is CASSGGWTYNEQFF. The CDR3 nucleotides read TGTGCCAGTAGTGGGGGTTGGACCTACAATGAGCAGTTCTTC.

Points on this clonotype: Relative to the germline gene, one junction end is altered; a read error may explain this. This chain connects TRBV20-1 to TRBJ2-3; D ambiguous. Germline values: CDR1 DFQATT, CDR2 SNEGSKA (reference sequence). The CDR3 extends over 15 amino acids. The CDR3 DNA reads TGCAGTGCTAGAGATTTCGGGTTGGGCACAGATATGCAGTATTTT. It codes for CSARDFGLGTDMQYF.

This clonotype appeared many times. The chain uses TRBV27 and TRBJ2-5; a possible D gene is TRBD2 (6 bases). V lost 5 bases and J lost 5, with 18 bases in between. Looked up from germline, CDR1 is MNHEY and CDR2 is SMNVEV (reference sequence). The length of the CDR3 is 15 residues. In nucleotides, the CDR3 is TGTGCCAGCAGTCCGGAGGCCGCGGGGCGGGAGACCCAGTACTTC. Residues: CASSPEAAGRETQYF.

This rearrangement joins TRBV25-1 to TRBJ1-1; TRBD1 agrees at 7 bases. V lost 2 bases and J lost 5; bases outside the gene matches: 5. Germline V gene sequence: CDR1 MGHDK, CDR2 SYGVNS. CDR3 length: 14 residues. The CDR3 sequence: CASSEGDRGTEAFF. DNA for the CDR3: TGTGCCAGCAGTGAAGGGGACAGAGGGACTGAAGCTTTCTTT.

The chain uses TRBV4-2 and TRBJ2-3; no reliable D call. There are 12 residues in the CDR3. CDR1 is LGHNA, CDR2 YNFKEQ, per germline. The ends were cut back, 0 bases at V and 6 bases at J, with 4 bases in the middle. CDR3 in DNA: TGTGCCAGCAGCCAAGAATGGGATACGCAGTATTTT. Residues: CASSQEWDTQYF.

This clonotype was observed at least ten times. The chain employs TRBV7-8 and TRBJ2-7, with TRBD1 matching over 10 bases. J gave up 6 bases and V 4 bases, and 9 bases lay outside the gene matches. Germline assignment: CDR1 SGHVS and CDR2 FQNEAQ. This CDR3 contains 15 residues. DNA of the CDR3: TGTGCCAGCAGCTCGACCGGGACAGGGGTCCTCGAGCAGTACGTC. It encodes CASSSTGTGVLEQYV.

This clonotype came up many times. This chain connects TRBV7-8 to TRBJ2-3; 7 bases fit TRBD2. Trimming removed 8 bases from V and 1 base from J; junction bases left unmatched: 9. This CDR3 contains 15 residues. Germline V gene sequence: CDR1 SGHVS, CDR2 FQNEAQ. The chain's CDR3 is CASGGVTRGTDTQYF. The DNA for the CDR3 is TGTGCCAGCGGGGGGGTCACCCGAGGCACAGATACGCAGTATTTT.

The chain carries TRBV5-1 and TRBJ1-1, with TRBD1 as a possible D gene (6 bases). Germline lookup yields CDR1 SGHRS and CDR2 YFSETQ. The germline V and J ends were trimmed by 2 bases and 6 bases, with 11 bases remaining between them. This CDR3 comprises 13 residues. CDR3 nucleotide sequence: TGCGCCAGCAGCTTCCCGGACAGCTCTGAAGCTTTCTTT. This codes for CASSFPDSSEAFF. Together with reference TRBV5-1 and TRBJ1-1, the CDR3 gives the full variable domain: KAGVTQTPRYLIKTRGQQVTLSCSPISGHRSVSWYQQTPGQGLQFLFEYFSETQRNKGNFPGRFSGRQFSNSRSEMNVSTLELGDSALYLCASSFPDSSEAFFGQGTRLTVV.

In regard to this clonotype: At one boundary the junction diverges from the germline segment, which might be a read error. The chain uses TRBV2 and TRBJ2-1; 9 bases agree with TRBD1. From germline, CDR1 is SNHLY and CDR2 FYNNEI. This CDR3 comprises 16 residues. CDR3 in amino acids: CASSEVVGTGYNEQFF. In DNA form, the CDR3 reads TGTGCCAGCAGCGAAGTTGTCGGGACAGGGTACAATGAGCAGTTCTTC.

Written as DNA, the CDR3 is TGCGCCAGCAGCCAAGGGGACACATTGAACACTGAAGCTTTCTTT. It yields the protein CASSQGDTLNTEAFF. The gene calls are TRBV4-1 and TRBJ1-1; the D gene is possibly TRBD1 (6 bases). The CDR3 is 15 amino acids. Germline CDR1 MGHRA, CDR2 YSYEKL. Trimming removed 1 base from V and 0 bases from J, with 9 bases in between.

V usage is TRBV7-3 and J usage is TRBJ2-5; tentatively, D is TRBD2 (5 bases). CDR3 length: 15 amino acids. V was cut by 1 base and J by 3 bases, with 12 bases left in between. CDR1 and CDR2 (germline): SGHTA, FQGTGA. Here the CDR3 DNA reads TGTGCCAGCAGCTTAATCGGCGACGGGGAAGAGACCCAGTACTTC. Its protein is CASSLIGDGEETQYF.

The rearrangement links TRBV27 to TRBJ1-4; 7 bases align to TRBD1. The CDR3 runs 15 residues. Germline values: CDR1 MNHEY, CDR2 SMNVEV (reference sequence). J lost 6 bases, V lost 2 bases, and 6 bases had no gene match. The CDR3, as DNA: TGTGCCAGCAGTTTACCGCAGGGGGTTGATGAAAAACTGTTTTTT. Protein: CASSLPQGVDEKLFF.

The chain is built from TRBV6-6 and TRBJ2-5; D unresolved. Germline CDR1 reads MNHNY; CDR2 reads SVGAGI (reference sequence). Trimming stripped 7 bases from V and 1 base from J, with 7 bases between. The CDR3 has 12 amino acids. CDR3: CASTYVQETQYF. The CDR3 coding sequence is TGTGCCAGCACTTATGTCCAAGAGACCCAGTACTTC.